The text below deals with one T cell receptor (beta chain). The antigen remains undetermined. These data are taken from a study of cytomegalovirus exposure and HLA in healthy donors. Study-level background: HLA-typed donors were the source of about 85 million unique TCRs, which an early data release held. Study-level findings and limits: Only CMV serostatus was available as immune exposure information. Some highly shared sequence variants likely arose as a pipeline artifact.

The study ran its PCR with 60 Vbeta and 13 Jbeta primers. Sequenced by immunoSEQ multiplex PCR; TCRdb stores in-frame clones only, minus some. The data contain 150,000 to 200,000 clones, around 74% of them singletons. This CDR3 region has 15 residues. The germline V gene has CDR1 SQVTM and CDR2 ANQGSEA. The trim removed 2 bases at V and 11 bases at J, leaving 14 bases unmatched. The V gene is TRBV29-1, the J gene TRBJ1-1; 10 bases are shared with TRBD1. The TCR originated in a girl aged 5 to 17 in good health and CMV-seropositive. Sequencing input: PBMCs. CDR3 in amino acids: CSVEPRDRGPTGAFF. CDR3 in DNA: TGCAGCGTTGAACCCCGGGACAGGGGCCCTACTGGGGCTTTCTTT.